The 32 T cell receptor beta chains in this list originate from one sample, sequenced in a study of PD-1 blockade in classical Hodgkin lymphoma. Clones were sequenced by immunoSEQ multiplex PCR, and TCRdb holds only the in-frame ones, with some missing. The table lists 20,000 to 25,000 clones, about 80% of them singletons, with about a fifth in the top ten. Time point of the sample: cycle 4 day 1 (C4D1), after 5 to 7 weeks of nivolumab. All patients experienced relapse after autologous stem cell transplantation, and brentuximab vedotin exposure was variable. This specimen was peripheral blood mononuclear cells (PBMCs), taken before the fourth cycle of nivolumab. The receptors derive from a human donor with classical Hodgkin lymphoma.

The V and J genes are TRBV6-1 and TRBJ2-2, with a weak D call TRBD2 (5 bases). This CDR3 is 13 amino acids long. From germline, CDR1 is MNHNS and CDR2 SASEGT. V lost 3 bases and J 5 bases, leaving 7 bases between the germline ends. The CDR3 region is CASSDPGTGELFF. The CDR3, as DNA: TGTGCCAGCAGTGACCCGGGGACCGGGGAGCTGTTTTTT.

This chain connects TRBV4-1 to TRBJ2-7, with D possibly TRBD1 on 6 matching bases. The V end was cut by 4 bases, the J end by 2 bases, with 18 bases between. The CDR3 loop spans 16 amino acids. Germline assignment: CDR1 MGHRA and CDR2 YSYEKL. The CDR3 sequence is CASSLEFPGTTYEQYF. DNA for the CDR3: TGCGCCAGCAGCCTAGAGTTTCCCGGGACAACCTACGAGCAGTACTTC.

This rearrangement joins TRBV9 to TRBJ2-3, with 13 bases fitting TRBD2. In germline, CDR1 is SGDLS, CDR2 YYNGEE. The ends lost 1 base at V and 0 bases at J; junction bases unmatched: 5. The CDR3 totals 18 residues. CDR3 loop: CASSVTSGRARSTDTQYF. The CDR3, as DNA: TGTGCCAGCAGCGTAACTAGCGGGAGGGCCCGTAGCACAGATACGCAGTATTTT.

This rearrangement joins TRBV10-1 to TRBJ2-5; TRBD1 agrees at 9 bases. The DNA end is a closer match to TRBJ2-7, so the J assignment may be wrong. Germline V lookup: CDR1 WNHNN, CDR2 SYGVQD (reference sequence). The CDR3 has 16 residues. The CDR3 DNA is TGCGCCAGCAGTCAAAATCCGGGACAGGGCCTTACCGAGCAGTACTTC. Translation gives CASSQNPGQGLTEQYF.

The rearrangement links TRBV5-1 to TRBJ1-1; the match to TRBD1 covers 10 bases. The CDR3 is 17 residues long. Germline V gene sequence: CDR1 SGHRS, CDR2 YFSETQ. V shed 4 bases, J shed 3 bases, and the junction held 12 bases outside the gene matches. The CDR3 bases are TGCGCCAGCAGCGATGACAGGGGGCGCGGTTACGACACTGAAGCTTTCTTT. Encoded protein: CASSDDRGRGYDTEAFF.

The table lists this clone with a few counts. The rearrangement joins TRBV18 to TRBJ1-2; a possible D gene is TRBD1 (5 bases). The V gene lost 3 bases and the J gene lost 8 bases, with 19 bases spanning the gap. CDR1 and CDR2 from the germline V gene are KGHSH and LQKENI. This CDR3 region has 15 residues. In DNA form, the CDR3 reads TGTGCCAGCTCACCCTCCGGGGCCCAACGATGGGGCTACACCTTC. Residues: CASSPSGAQRWGYTF.

The chain uses TRBV4-2 and TRBJ1-5, with D tentatively TRBD1 (5 bases). Germline CDR1 and CDR2: LGHNA and YNFKEQ. CDR3 length: 17 amino acids. V lost 0 bases and J lost 0, with 12 bases in between. CDR3 sequence reads: CASSQDHGTYSNQPQHF. The CDR3 coding sequence is TGTGCCAGCAGCCAAGATCACGGGACCTATAGCAATCAGCCCCAGCATTTT.

The chain employs TRBV6-5 and TRBJ2-2; a possible D gene is TRBD1 (6 bases). Per germline, CDR1 MNHEY and CDR2 SVGAGI. CDR3 length: 12 amino acids. Trimming cost V 10 bases and J 5 bases, with 11 bases left between them. DNA for the CDR3: TGTGCCACCAAACAGGGAACCGGGGAGCTGTTTTTT. Its protein is CATKQGTGELFF.

The chain links TRBV4-1 to TRBJ2-1; TRBD2 matches at 8 bases. V lost 1 base to trimming and J lost 5 bases; unmatched junction nucleotides: 10. There are 17 residues in the CDR3. CDR1 is MGHRA, CDR2 YSYEKL, per germline. The CDR3 DNA reads as TGCGCCAGCAGCCAAGTTGGTTCGGGACTAGACCACAATGAGCAGTTCTTC. Translating gives CASSQVGSGLDHNEQFF.

The J gene is TRBJ2-2, the V gene TRBV2; TRBD2 matches at 7 bases. The V segment lost 6 bases and the J segment 4 bases; nucleotides outside the gene matches: 14. The CDR3 contains 17 residues. In germline, CDR1 is SNHLY, CDR2 FYNNEI. The CDR3 region is CASSPRGGSGFTGELFF. CDR3 coding DNA: TGTGCCAGCAGCCCAAGGGGCGGGAGCGGGTTCACCGGGGAGCTGTTTTTT.

This clone is categorized as hyperexpanded. The J gene is TRBJ2-7, the V gene TRBV6-1, with 9 bases matching TRBD2. The CDR3 sequence is 15 residues long. V shed 2 bases and J 3 bases; nucleotides not matched to a gene: 5. Germline V gene sequence: CDR1 MNHNS, CDR2 SASEGT. The CDR3 bases are TGTGCCAGCAGTGAACTGTCTAGCGGGGTCTACGAGCAGTACTTC. Its translation: CASSELSSGVYEQYF.

V gene TRBV7-9 combines with J gene TRBJ1-3; D is unresolved. There are 15 residues in the CDR3. Trimming removed 5 bases from V and 0 bases from J, with 11 bases in between. Looked up from germline, CDR1 is SEHNR and CDR2 is FQNEAQ (reference sequence). CDR3 bases: TGTGCCAGCAGCACGAACGGGTACTCTGGAAACACCATATATTTT. This encodes CASSTNGYSGNTIYF.

The J gene is TRBJ1-6, the V gene TRBV6-5; D gene unclear. V lost 6 bases and J lost 10, with 19 bases in between. This CDR3 has 15 amino acids. CDR1 is MNHEY and CDR2 is SVGAGI in the germline V gene. CDR3 DNA sequence: TGTGCCAGCAGACCCTTCCGTGACCCGAGGTCACCCCTCCACTTT. This sequence encodes CASRPFRDPRSPLHF.

This chain uses TRBV19 with TRBJ2-1; 7 bases agree with TRBD2. The CDR3 totals 15 residues. V dropped 4 bases and J dropped 7; count of bases not matched to a gene: 10. Per the germline V gene, CDR1 is LNHDA and CDR2 is SQIVND (reference sequence). The CDR3 loop reads CASSTGGGPKNEQFF. Here the CDR3 DNA reads TGTGCCAGTAGTACCGGGGGAGGGCCAAAAAATGAGCAGTTCTTC.

V is TRBV11-2 and J is TRBJ1-3; possibly TRBD1 for D (5 bases). The V and J ends lost 5 bases and 0 bases respectively, with 8 bases between them. Germline CDR1 SGHAT, CDR2 FQNNGV. CDR3 size: 14 residues. CDR3 in amino acids: CASSEDSSGNTIYF. The CDR3 bases are TGTGCCAGCAGCGAAGACAGCTCTGGAAACACCATATATTTT.

This clone was counted a few times. This chain links TRBV7-9 with TRBJ2-7; D gene uncertain. This CDR3 contains 11 residues. CDR1 is SEHNR and CDR2 is FQNEAQ in the germline V gene (reference sequence). Trimming left V 1 base short and J 6 bases short, with 4 bases between. CDR3 in DNA: TGTGCCAGCAGCTTAGTCTCCGAGCAGTACTTC. Its translation: CASSLVSEQYF.

The V gene is TRBV19, the J gene TRBJ2-3; D gene unclear. Trimming took off 4 bases at V and 6 bases at J, with 11 bases between the two ends. This CDR3 has 13 amino acids. Germline V CDR1 and CDR2: LNHDA, SQIVND (reference sequence). CDR3 protein: CASSTGPGDTQYF. CDR3 bases: TGTGCCAGTAGTACAGGTCCTGGGGATACGCAGTATTTT.

The chain is built from TRBV7-6 and TRBJ2-4; D might be TRBD1 or TRBD2, each matching 6 bases. The germline gives CDR1 SGHVS, CDR2 FNYEAQ. CDR3 size: 14 residues. Between the trimmed V and J ends, which lost 5 bases and 1 base, there was a span of 9 bases. The CDR3 is CASSPGAAKNIQYF. The CDR3 DNA sequence: TGTGCCAGCAGCCCGGGGGCTGCCAAAAACATTCAGTACTTC.

This clone was picked up one time. This rearrangement joins TRBV6-5 to TRBJ2-1; no firm D call. Per germline, CDR1 MNHEY and CDR2 SVGAGI. Trimming pared 4 bases from V and 7 bases from J, leaving 8 bases between. CDR3 length equals 12 residues. CDR3 nucleotide sequence: TGTGCCAGCAGTTTCGACGATAATGAGCAGTTCTTC. Protein product: CASSFDDNEQFF.

A single count supports this clone. The genes are TRBV19 and TRBJ2-7, with TRBD1 matching 11 bases. CDR1 is LNHDA, CDR2 SQIVND, per germline (reference sequence). The CDR3 extends over 14 amino acids. Losses at the gene ends were 6 bases for V and 2 bases for J; bases not matched to a gene: 3. The DNA of the CDR3 is TGTGCCAGTAGCGAGGGACAGGGGGCCTACGAGCAGTACTTC. Its protein is CASSEGQGAYEQYF. Together with reference TRBV19 and TRBJ2-7, the CDR3 gives the full variable domain: DGGITQSPKYLFRKEGQNVTLSCEQNLNHDAMYWYRQDPGQGLRLIYYSQIVNDFQKGDIAEGYSVSREKKESFPLTVTSAQKNPTAFYLCASSEGQGAYEQYFGPGTRLTVT.

The chain recombines TRBV7-2 with TRBJ2-3; no reliable D call. The CDR3 extends over 14 amino acids. Trimming took off 1 base at V and 2 bases at J, with 7 bases between the two ends. CDR1 is SGHTA, CDR2 FQGNSA, per germline. The CDR3 DNA is TGTGCCAGCAGCTTAGAGGGTTCCACAGATACGCAGTATTTT. Protein: CASSLEGSTDTQYF.

The chain joins TRBV9 to TRBJ2-1; TRBD1 aligns across 7 bases. CDR1 and CDR2 (germline): SGDLS, YYNGEE. Trimming at V came to 4 bases and at J to 6 bases, leaving 10 bases not matched to a gene. The CDR3 is 15 residues long. The CDR3 coding sequence is TGTGCCAGCAGCCCCCGTGAGGGGGCTCGCAATGAGCAGTTCTTC. This translates into CASSPREGARNEQFF.

The chain uses TRBV7-6 and TRBJ2-7, with 9 bases that match TRBD1. Germline V gene sequence: CDR1 SGHVS, CDR2 FNYEAQ. Losses at the gene ends were 1 base for V and 5 bases for J; bases not matched to a gene: 6. This CDR3 has 15 amino acids. The CDR3 DNA reads TGTGCCAGCAGCTTAGGGGACGGGACAGGGAACGAGCAGTACTTC. This gives the protein CASSLGDGTGNEQYF.

This chain joins TRBV18 and TRBJ2-2; the match to TRBD2 covers 15 bases. The germline V gene has CDR1 KGHSH and CDR2 LQKENI. This CDR3 contains 17 residues. V shed 0 bases and J 5 bases; nucleotides not matched to a gene: 1. The CDR3 DNA sequence: TGTGCCAGCTCACCACCGGGACTAGCGGGAGGAACCGGGGAGCTGTTTTTT. Protein product: CASSPPGLAGGTGELFF.

The chain joins TRBV14 to TRBJ2-7; D uncertain. Germline loops: CDR1 SGHDN, CDR2 FVKESK. V dropped 1 base and J dropped 5 bases, with 12 bases sitting between them. The CDR3 runs 14 residues. CDR3 nucleotides: TGTGCCAGCAGCCAAGTTTCACGCCTCCACGAGCAGTACTTC. Protein product: CASSQVSRLHEQYF.

The rearrangement uses TRBV29-1 and TRBJ2-5; TRBD2 is a possible D gene (5 bases). The CDR3 totals 14 residues. The germline gives CDR1 SQVTM, CDR2 ANQGSEA. V lost 8 bases, J lost 4 bases, and 20 bases lay in between. Here the CDR3 DNA reads TGCAGCACTAGGCTAGCAGACAAAAGAGAGACCCAGTACTTC. Translated: CSTRLADKRETQYF.

This chain joins TRBV6-5 and TRBJ2-3, with D unclear. The germline CDR1 and CDR2 sequences are MNHEY and SVGAGI. V was cut by 7 bases and J by 6 bases, with 8 bases left in between. The CDR3 extends over 11 amino acids. The CDR3 coding sequence is TGTGCCAGCACCTACGGCGATACGCAGTATTTT. Protein sequence: CASTYGDTQYF.

The gene calls are TRBV6-1 and TRBJ2-3, with 10 positions matching TRBD2. This CDR3 is 17 amino acids long. Germline lookup yields CDR1 MNHNS and CDR2 SASEGT. Losses at the gene ends were 0 bases for V and 8 bases for J; bases not matched to a gene: 11. As DNA, the CDR3 is TGTGCCAGCAGTGAAGCCGGGTGGGGGACTAGCGTTGGTACGCAGTATTTT. It is translated as CASSEAGWGTSVGTQYF.

The chain recombines TRBV25-1 with TRBJ1-2; D call uncertain. The CDR3 is 11 amino acids. Looked up from germline, CDR1 is MGHDK and CDR2 is SYGVNS. V was shortened by 2 bases and J by 7 bases, with 5 bases between the two germline ends. The CDR3 reads CASSETTGYTF. CDR3 nucleotide sequence: TGTGCCAGCAGTGAAACGACTGGCTACACCTTC.

The rearrangement links TRBV5-1 to TRBJ2-5; 11 bases line up with TRBD1. The germline V gene has CDR1 SGHRS and CDR2 YFSETQ. Germline trimming cut 4 bases from V and 5 bases from J; bases unmatched to any gene: 7. This CDR3 has 15 amino acids. CDR3 coding DNA: TGCGCCAGCAGCCCGGCCGGGACAGGGGGTGAGACCCAGTACTTC. Protein sequence: CASSPAGTGGETQYF.

The chain recombines TRBV6-5 with TRBJ1-1; TRBD1 agrees at 7 bases. V dropped 5 bases and J dropped 5; count of bases not matched to a gene: 2. The germline CDR1 and CDR2 sequences are MNHEY and SVGAGI. CDR3 length: 12 amino acids. CDR3 amino acids: CASSHRGTEAFF. The CDR3 bases are TGTGCCAGCAGTCACAGGGGAACTGAAGCTTTCTTT.

The V and J genes are TRBV6-1 and TRBJ2-5; TRBD1 agrees at 9 bases. This CDR3 comprises 14 residues. CDR1 MNHNS and CDR2 SASEGT come from the germline V gene. The trim removed 5 bases at V and 7 bases at J, leaving 8 bases unmatched. The CDR3 here is CASSSGTGFGTQYF. The CDR3 region has the DNA TGTGCCAGCAGTTCCGGGACAGGGTTTGGGACCCAGTACTTC.